The 22 T cell receptor beta chains listed next were all sequenced from one sample in a study of OX40 agonist ivuxolimab in advanced cancers. Here immunoSEQ multiplex PCR was the method, and the copy in TCRdb shows in-frame clones only, minus some. The sample has around 60,000 clones; roughly 87% are singletons. This sample comprised CD4+ or CD8+ T cells sorted from blood, obtained in a trial of the OX40 agonist ivuxolimab. The receptor source for this set is an adult with an advanced solid tumor such as melanoma, head and neck, liver or kidney cancer.

The rearrangement uses TRBV28 and TRBJ2-5; D is uncertain. V lost 11 bases and J 1 base, leaving 11 bases between the germline ends. Germline V gene data show CDR1 as MDHEN and CDR2 as SYDVKM. The length of the CDR3 is 12 residues. CDR3 sequence: CACEASQETQYF. The CDR3 bases are TGTGCCTGCGAGGCGTCCCAAGAGACCCAGTACTTC.

The genes are TRBV2 and TRBJ2-5; the D is unclear. The CDR3 extends over 14 amino acids. CDR1 and CDR2 (germline): SNHLY, FYNNEI. V shed 0 bases and J shed 1 base, with 6 bases lying between them. The CDR3 DNA follows: TGTGCCAGCAGTGAAGCCAAGGGCCAAGAGACCCAGTACTTC. Translated: CASSEAKGQETQYF.

This clone was picked up one time. The CDR3 loop reads CASSSPGPTTTRDGYTF. DNA of the CDR3: TGTGCCAGCAGCTCCCCTGGCCCCACTACTACACGGGATGGCTACACCTTC. V gene TRBV7-8 combines with J gene TRBJ1-2; no clear D gene. Trimming took 4 bases from V and 6 from J, leaving 24 bases between them. CDR3 length: 17 residues. Looked up from germline, CDR1 is SGHVS and CDR2 is FQNEAQ.

Notes on this clone: One end of the junction varies from germline; a read error may be responsible. This chain joins TRBV7-7 and TRBJ2-2, with TRBD1 matching over 8 bases. Germline V lookup: CDR1 SSHAT, CDR2 FNYEAQ (reference sequence). The CDR3 has 14 amino acids. The CDR3 region has the DNA TGTGCTAGCAGCTGGGGACAGGACACCGGGGAGCTGTTTTTT. Translation: CASSWGQDTGELFF.

This clone was recorded a few times. This chain joins TRBV5-1 and TRBJ1-1; D call uncertain. The V gene's germline CDR1 is SGHRS and CDR2 YFSETQ. This CDR3 has 14 amino acids. V shed 0 bases and J shed 11 bases, with 17 bases lying between them. CDR3 nucleotide sequence: TGCGCCAGCAGCTTGGAGGGTATCGGCTGGATGGCTTTCTTT. Translating gives CASSLEGIGWMAFF.

This clone showed up just a few times. This chain links TRBV19 with TRBJ2-1; no clear D. This CDR3 contains 14 residues. Deletions cut 0 bases from V and 6 bases from J, with 9 bases between. Germline values: CDR1 LNHDA, CDR2 SQIVND (reference sequence). The CDR3 sequence is CASSIDGLPNEQFF. The CDR3 bases are TGTGCCAGTAGTATAGATGGGCTCCCCAATGAGCAGTTCTTC.

This rearrangement joins TRBV18 to TRBJ2-1, with TRBD1 as a possible D gene (5 bases). CDR3 length equals 14 residues. Per the germline V gene, CDR1 is KGHSH and CDR2 is LQKENI. With 4 bases removed from V and 5 bases from J, the gap between germline ends came to 12 bases. CDR3 DNA sequence: TGTGCCAGCTCACGCCAGACAGTGGACAATGAGCAGTTCTTC. Amino acid sequence: CASSRQTVDNEQFF.

This chain uses TRBV28 with TRBJ1-6, with 8 bases identical to TRBD1. CDR3 length: 12 residues. The germline V gene has CDR1 MDHEN and CDR2 SYDVKM. The V gene end was trimmed by 8 bases and the J gene end by 10 bases; junction bases not matched to a gene: 4. In DNA form, the CDR3 reads TGTGCCAGCCAGACAGGGGAATCACCCCTCCACTTT. This encodes CASQTGESPLHF. Using reference TRBV28 and TRBJ1-6 for the parts outside the CDR3, the full variable domain is DVKVTQSSRYLVKRTGEKVFLECVQDMDHENMFWYRQDPGLGLRLIYFSYDVKMKEKGDIPEGYSVSREKKERFSLILESASTNQTSMYLCASQTGESPLHFGNGTRLTVT.

The rearrangement joins TRBV19 to TRBJ2-7; TRBD2 is a possible D gene (5 bases). Trimming removed 3 bases at V and 0 bases at J, with 6 bases between. This CDR3 is 13 amino acids long. Looked up from germline, CDR1 is LNHDA and CDR2 is SQIVND (reference sequence). The CDR3 region has the DNA TGTGCCAGTAGTATCACTAGCTCCTACGAGCAGTACTTC. Translated, it gives CASSITSSYEQYF. The whole variable domain, filled in from reference TRBV19 and TRBJ2-7, reads DGGITQSPKYLFRKEGQNVTLSCEQNLNHDAMYWYRQDPGQGLRLIYYSQIVNDFQKGDIAEGYSVSREKKESFPLTVTSAQKNPTAFYLCASSITSSYEQYFGPGTRLTVT.

This chain joins TRBV4-1 and TRBJ2-1, with 11 bases identical to TRBD2. The CDR3 is 17 amino acids. CDR1 is MGHRA and CDR2 is YSYEKL in the germline V gene. The V and J ends lost 3 bases and 5 bases, in that order; junction bases with no gene match: 9. The chain's CDR3 is CASSHHLTSGNDNEQFF. In nucleotides, the CDR3 is TGCGCCAGCAGCCACCACTTGACTAGCGGGAACGACAATGAGCAGTTCTTC.

V usage is TRBV15 and J usage is TRBJ2-7; D is uncertain. V lost 0 bases to trimming and J lost 4 bases, with 13 bases between them. The germline gives CDR1 LNHNV, CDR2 YYDKDF (reference sequence). This CDR3 is 15 amino acids long. The CDR3 loop reads CATSREGIGSYEQYF. CDR3 DNA: TGTGCCACCAGCAGAGAAGGGATTGGGTCGTACGAGCAGTACTTC.

The chain combines TRBV12-5 with TRBJ1-1, with D uncertain. The ends were cut back, 2 bases at V and 2 bases at J, with 15 bases in the middle. CDR3 length: 16 residues. Per the germline V gene, CDR1 is LGHNT and CDR2 is FRNRAP. CDR3 sequence (DNA): TGTGCTAGTGGTTTGTCTTCCGTTTTGGGAAACACTGAAGCTTTCTTT. Translating gives CASGLSSVLGNTEAFF.

The V and J genes are TRBV6-5 and TRBJ1-2; possible D gene TRBD1, 6 bases. Trimming took off 7 bases at V and 3 bases at J, with 12 bases between the two ends. This CDR3 spans 13 amino acids. CDR1 MNHEY and CDR2 SVGAGI come from the germline V gene. The chain's CDR3 is CASIGQNDYGYTF. The CDR3 coding sequence is TGTGCCAGCATTGGACAGAATGACTATGGCTACACCTTC.

This clone came up once. The genes are TRBV4-1 and TRBJ2-7; D ambiguous. Trimming left V 0 bases short and J 2 bases short, with 11 bases between. Germline-derived CDR1 and CDR2 are MGHRA and YSYEKL. This CDR3 contains 15 residues. In nucleotides, the CDR3 is TGCGCCAGCAGCCAAGAATCAAGGGCAGCCTACGAGCAGTACTTC. Residues: CASSQESRAAYEQYF.

The genes are TRBV2 and TRBJ2-1; the D gene is possibly TRBD1 (5 bases). The V end was cut by 4 bases, the J end by 7 bases, with 17 bases between. CDR1 SNHLY and CDR2 FYNNEI come from the germline V gene. This CDR3 comprises 15 residues. CDR3 residues: CASSGQPTPSNEQFF. CDR3 DNA: TGTGCCAGCAGTGGACAGCCAACTCCAAGTAATGAGCAGTTCTTC.

The rearrangement uses TRBV5-5 and TRBJ2-4; D unclear. V dropped 6 bases and J dropped 6 bases, with 16 bases sitting between them. The CDR3 consists of 14 residues. Germline assignment: CDR1 SGHKS and CDR2 YYEKEE (reference sequence). CDR3 protein: CASTFASRPNIQYF. The CDR3 DNA follows: TGTGCCAGCACTTTCGCATCCCGCCCAAACATTCAGTACTTC. The whole variable domain, remainder taken from reference TRBV5-5 and TRBJ2-4, is DAGVTQSPTHLIKTRGQQVTLRCSPISGHKSVSWYQQVLGQGPQFIFQYYEKEERGRGNFPDRFSARQFPNYSSELNVNALLLGDSALYLCASTFASRPNIQYFGAGTRLSVL.

This clone appeared a few times. This chain joins TRBV19 and TRBJ2-1; 10 bases map to TRBD2. From germline, CDR1 is LNHDA and CDR2 SQIVND (reference sequence). V trimming: 8 bases; J trimming: 3 bases; junction bases outside the gene matches: 7. This CDR3 is built from 15 residues. CDR3 sequence reads: CASESGRAVYNEQFF. The CDR3 region has the DNA TGTGCCAGTGAAAGCGGGAGGGCCGTCTACAATGAGCAGTTCTTC.

V and J are TRBV5-1 and TRBJ1-6; no clear D gene. CDR1 SGHRS and CDR2 YFSETQ come from the germline V gene. The V gene lost 2 bases and the J gene lost 7 bases, with 10 bases spanning the gap. The length of the CDR3 is 14 residues. CDR3 sequence reads: CASSFDRVNSPLHF. The CDR3 coding sequence is TGCGCCAGCAGCTTCGATAGGGTGAATTCACCCCTCCACTTT.

The V call is TRBV6-5, the J call TRBJ2-7; either TRBD1 or TRBD2 may fit D (5 bases each). V lost 6 bases and J 0 bases, leaving 15 bases between the germline ends. The germline V gene has CDR1 MNHEY and CDR2 SVGAGI. The CDR3 contains 15 residues. The CDR3 DNA reads TGTGCCAGCAGAGACGCCGGGACGGTCTCCTACGAGCAGTACTTC. This codes for CASRDAGTVSYEQYF.

The chain employs TRBV5-1 and TRBJ1-4, with TRBD1 matching 10 bases. The germline gives CDR1 SGHRS, CDR2 YFSETQ. V shed 3 bases and J 3 bases; nucleotides not matched to a gene: 5. The CDR3 is 16 residues long. CDR3 loop: CASSSRDRGANEKLFF. CDR3 nucleotide sequence: TGCGCCAGCAGCTCCCGGGACAGGGGTGCTAATGAAAAACTGTTTTTT.

The gene calls are TRBV28 and TRBJ1-4; the D is unclear. The CDR3 contains 11 residues. Trimming removed 5 bases at V and 4 bases at J, with 2 bases between. Germline V gene lookup returns CDR1 MDHEN and CDR2 SYDVKM. CDR3: CASSVNEKLFF. CDR3 in DNA: TGTGCCAGCAGTGTTAATGAAAAACTGTTTTTT.

CDR3 in amino acids: CASGGSGRGETQYF. As DNA, the CDR3 is TGTGCCAGCGGGGGTAGCGGGAGAGGAGAGACCCAGTACTTC. J is TRBJ2-5 and V is TRBV7-9; 9 nucleotides match TRBD2. The CDR3 extends over 14 amino acids. Germline values: CDR1 SEHNR, CDR2 FQNEAQ (reference sequence). Trimming took 8 bases from V and 4 from J; bases not matched to a gene: 8.